This TCR beta chain was profiled in a study of early T cells in non-severe SARS-CoV-2 infection (dated by TCRdb to the early 2020s). General notes on the study: Because TCR sequencing relied on bulk RNA taken from unsorted whole blood, pairing of alpha and beta chains was not possible. The paper's findings and limits, for the study overall: VDJdb matching was skewed toward anti-spike CD8 responses, so virus-specific expansions were likely underestimated and private and CD4 specificities were missed.

From the cysteine up to the phenylalanine, the CDR3 has a length of 14 residues. Only CDR3 DNA is held: 42 bases, read in frame from base 1. According to the germline V gene (reference sequence), CDR1 reads DFQATT and CDR2 reads SNEGSKA. Unmatched junction bases come to 11, with V trimmed by 6 bases and J by 4 bases. A case-control design nested within a healthcare worker cohort in London, UK, was used, with weekly nasopharyngeal swab PCR tests and blood sampling performed. Healthcare workers were recruited between 23 and 31 March 2020, during the week of the UK lockdown, and were followed weekly for up to 16 weeks. The library was made by 5' RACE. The data were produced on a NextSeq 500. The TCR library protocol attached unique molecular identifiers to individual cDNA molecules to correct for sequencing error and PCR bias. Both TCR alpha and beta chains were sequenced, and tight co-correlation was observed between alpha and beta sequence abundances in each sample. Turning to the authors' computational methods: V gene, J gene and CDR3 annotation of TCR sequences was performed with Decombinator V4. TCRs were defined as expanded if a significant change between any two time points was detected under a Poisson model with p below 0.0001. TCR abundances were normalised to the total number of TCRs sequenced per sample and expressed as counts per million. MAIT TCRs were defined by TRAV1-2 paired with TRAJ12, TRAJ20 or TRAJ33, and iNKT TCRs by TRAV10 paired with TRAJ18. VDJdb, accessed on 1 November 2021, was searched for TCRs annotated for CMV, EBV and SARS-CoV-2, and TCRs annotated for more than one antigen were excluded. Using fastp trimming at Q25 and MiXCR clonotype assembly, TCRdb reanalyzed the public sequencing data and kept in-frame beta chains. Duplicate CDR3 protein sequences are folded into a single record with the most common DNA and genes. TCRdb's processing, not the study's, gives the V and J calls here. For this sample the table gives just under 65,000 distinct CDR3 sequences, of which roughly 9% were detected only once. The top ten clonotypes cover 13% of the sample.

Concerning this clonotype itself: No cognate antigen has been identified for it. There are no base qualities to consult, and no much larger clone falls within one base.

Recombination connected TRBV20-1 to TRBJ1-2, with TRBD1 identical over 7 junction bases. The sequencing used whole blood, collected at baseline. This clonotype was obtained from an adult who was a healthcare worker with PCR-confirmed SARS-CoV-2 infection or an uninfected control (not recorded which). The DNA is TGCAGTGCGGAAAGACAGGGAACTTCCTATGGCTACACCTTC. It specifies CSAERQGTSYGYTF.